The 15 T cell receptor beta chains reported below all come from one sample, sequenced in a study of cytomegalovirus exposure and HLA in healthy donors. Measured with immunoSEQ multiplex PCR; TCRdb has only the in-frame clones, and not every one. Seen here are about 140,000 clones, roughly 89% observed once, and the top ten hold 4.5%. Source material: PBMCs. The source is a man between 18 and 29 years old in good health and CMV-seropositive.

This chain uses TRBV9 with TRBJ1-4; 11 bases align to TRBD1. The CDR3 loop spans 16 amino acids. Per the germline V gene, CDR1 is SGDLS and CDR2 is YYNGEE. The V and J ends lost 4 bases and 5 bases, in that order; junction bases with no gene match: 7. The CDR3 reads CASSPGTGGSNEKLFF. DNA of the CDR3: TGTGCCAGCAGCCCGGGGACAGGGGGGTCGAATGAAAAACTGTTTTTT.

The CDR3 spells CASSLTAPRAGGETQYF. The CDR3 DNA sequence: TGTGCCAGCAGCTTAACCGCCCCCCGAGCGGGGGGTGAGACCCAGTACTTC. The chain joins TRBV7-3 to TRBJ2-5, with 9 nucleotides matching TRBD2. The CDR3 is made up of 17 amino acids. Germline V gene lookup returns CDR1 SGHTA and CDR2 FQGTGA. The trim removed 0 bases at V and 5 bases at J, leaving 10 bases unmatched.

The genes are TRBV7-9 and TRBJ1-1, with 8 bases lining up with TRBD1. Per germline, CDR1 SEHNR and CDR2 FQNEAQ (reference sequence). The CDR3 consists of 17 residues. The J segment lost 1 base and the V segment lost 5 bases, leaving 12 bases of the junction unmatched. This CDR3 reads CASSPGGTGKRNTEAFF. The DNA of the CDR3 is TGTGCCAGCAGCCCAGGAGGGACAGGCAAGAGGAACACTGAAGCTTTCTTT.

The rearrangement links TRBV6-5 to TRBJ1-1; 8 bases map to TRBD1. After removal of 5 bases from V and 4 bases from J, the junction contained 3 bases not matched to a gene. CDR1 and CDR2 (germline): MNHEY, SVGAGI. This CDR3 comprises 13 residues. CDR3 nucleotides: TGTGCCAGCAGTAACAGGGGGGGCACTGAAGCTTTCTTT. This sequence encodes CASSNRGGTEAFF.

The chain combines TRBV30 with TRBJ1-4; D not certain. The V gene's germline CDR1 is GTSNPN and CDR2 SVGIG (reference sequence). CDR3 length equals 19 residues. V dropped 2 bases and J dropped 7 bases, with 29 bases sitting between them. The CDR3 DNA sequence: TGTGCCTGGAGTCAGAACCGGAAGCGGGGAACTCCTGGTCCTGAAAAACTGTTTTTT. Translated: CAWSQNRKRGTPGPEKLFF.

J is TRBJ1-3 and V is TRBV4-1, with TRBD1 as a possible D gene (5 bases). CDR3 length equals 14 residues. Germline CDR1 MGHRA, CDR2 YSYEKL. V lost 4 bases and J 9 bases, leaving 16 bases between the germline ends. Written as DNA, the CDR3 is TGCGCCAGCAGCCCTTCACAGGACGCGCTCACCATATATTTT. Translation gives CASSPSQDALTIYF.

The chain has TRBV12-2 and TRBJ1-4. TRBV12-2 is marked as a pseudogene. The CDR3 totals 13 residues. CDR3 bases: TGTGCAAGTCGTGGAACGGGTAATGAAAAACTGTTTTTT. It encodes CASRGTGNEKLFF.

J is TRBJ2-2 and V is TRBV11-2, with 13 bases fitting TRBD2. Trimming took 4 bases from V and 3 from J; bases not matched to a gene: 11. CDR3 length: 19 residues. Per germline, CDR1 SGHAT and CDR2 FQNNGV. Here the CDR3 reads CASSSTGTSGDGDTGELFF. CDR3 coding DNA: TGTGCCAGCAGCTCCACCGGGACTAGCGGGGACGGGGACACCGGGGAGCTGTTTTTT.

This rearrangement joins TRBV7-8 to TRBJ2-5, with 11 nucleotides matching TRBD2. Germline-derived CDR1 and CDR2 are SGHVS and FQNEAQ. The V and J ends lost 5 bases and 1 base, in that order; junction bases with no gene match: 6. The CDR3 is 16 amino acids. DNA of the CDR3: TGTGCCAGCAGCCACCTAGCGGGGGGAGCCCAAGAGACCCAGTACTTC. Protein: CASSHLAGGAQETQYF.

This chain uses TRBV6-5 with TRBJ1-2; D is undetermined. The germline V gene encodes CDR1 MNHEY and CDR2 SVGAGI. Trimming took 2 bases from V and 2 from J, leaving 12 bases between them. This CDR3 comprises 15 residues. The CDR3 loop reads CASSYPRAGNYGYTF. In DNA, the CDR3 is TGTGCCAGCAGTTACCCCCGAGCAGGAAACTATGGCTACACCTTC.

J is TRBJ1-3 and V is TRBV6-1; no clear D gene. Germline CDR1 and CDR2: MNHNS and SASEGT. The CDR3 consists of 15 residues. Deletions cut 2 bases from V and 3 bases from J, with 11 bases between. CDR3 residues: CASSEWAAVGNTIYF. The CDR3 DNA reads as TGTGCCAGCAGTGAATGGGCAGCCGTTGGAAACACCATATATTTT.

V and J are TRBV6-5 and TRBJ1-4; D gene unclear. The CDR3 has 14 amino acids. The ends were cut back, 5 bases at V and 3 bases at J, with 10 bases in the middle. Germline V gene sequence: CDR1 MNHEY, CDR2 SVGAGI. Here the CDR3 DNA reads TGTGCCAGCAGTCCGGCCGGGGCTAATGAAAAACTGTTTTTT. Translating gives CASSPAGANEKLFF.

The CDR3 DNA is TGTGCCAGCAGCACCGGCGGCCTTAGGTCCCCCTCCTACGAGCAGTACTTC. This gives the protein CASSTGGLRSPSYEQYF. This sequence joins TRBV13 and TRBJ2-7; D gene uncertain. Germline loops: CDR1 PRHDT, CDR2 FYEKMQ (reference sequence). The CDR3 has 17 amino acids. The V gene lost 5 bases and the J gene lost 0 bases, with 20 bases spanning the gap. Filled out from reference TRBV13 and TRBJ2-7, the complete variable domain reads AAGVIQSPRHLIKEKRETATLKCYPIPRHDTVYWYQQGPGQDPQFLISFYEKMQSDKGSIPDRFSAQQFSDYHSELNMSSLELGDSALYFCASSTGGLRSPSYEQYFGPGTRLTVT.

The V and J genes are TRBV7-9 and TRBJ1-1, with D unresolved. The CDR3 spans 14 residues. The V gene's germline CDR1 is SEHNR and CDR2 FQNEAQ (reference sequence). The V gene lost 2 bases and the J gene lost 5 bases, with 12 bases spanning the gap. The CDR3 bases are TGTGCCAGCAGCTTAAGGGAGGGAGGAACTGAAGCTTTCTTT. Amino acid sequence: CASSLREGGTEAFF.

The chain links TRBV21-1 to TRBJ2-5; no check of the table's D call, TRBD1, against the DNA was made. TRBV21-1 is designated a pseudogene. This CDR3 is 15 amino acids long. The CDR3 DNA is TGTGCCAGCAGCAATCCCCGGGACAGGGAGGAGACCCAGTACTTC. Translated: CASSNPRDREETQYF.